Sequencing of this T cell receptor (beta chain) was carried out in a study of blood T cell repertoires in COVID-19 (dated by TCRdb to between 2020 and 2021). The study in broad terms: Samples covering the acute and convalescent phases of COVID-19 were provided by collaborators in the United States, Italy and Spain. The material from the prospective study consisted of cDNA or gDNA derived from T cells, B-cell-depleted T cells, or PBMCs. Subjects who had been exposed to COVID-19, were actively infected with it, or had recovered from it provided the deeply sampled blood TCRbeta repertoires that made up the dataset. A freely available public database, intended as a resource for researchers studying the immune response to SARS-CoV-2, is where the repertoires were released. Samples came from the ongoing ImmuneRACE study (first 160 participants) plus 1,254 subjects from 6 global collaborators. Nearly every sample came with metadata listing a de-identified subject ID, COVID-19 status, age in years and sex. Where available, HLA class I and class II types were taken from metadata supplied by the sample provider and were not determined by assay-based typing.

One collaborating source in Seattle enrolled patients while the patients were actively infected and followed the patients over time throughout the course of disease. Each collaborating institution followed its own protocols to collect whole blood in K2EDTA tubes. For TCRbeta analysis, collaborators shipped samples in one of three forms: frozen whole blood, isolated PBMCs, or DNA extracted from either of those sample types. Study-wide conclusions, independent of this receptor: The amount of clinical and demographic metadata varied by source and participant and was provided uncurated.

In the case of this clone: No antigen is known for it. The input lacks base qualities; no much larger clone sits a single base away.

TCRbeta CDR3 regions were amplified from genomic DNA using the immunoSEQ Assay, a bias-controlled multiplex PCR. The published analysis was carried out like this. The number of nucleated cells in each sample was estimated by amplification of reference gene primers within the assay. Sequence reads were collapsed and filtered to measure the absolute abundance of every unique TCRbeta CDR3 rearrangement. For each sample, productive Simpson clonality was calculated as the square root of Simpson's diversity index across productive rearrangements. The table comes from immuneACCESS by way of TCRdb, which keeps in-frame sequences with V and J called. Part of the clones is missing from these tables; in studies checked, under half for an unresolved V gene and the rest for unknown reasons. Clone size and the V and J calls come from that table; the DNA yielded D and trimming. The sample table lists 250,000 to 300,000 clones, roughly 90% of them with a count of one. The ten largest make up approximately 11% of the sample.

The CDR3 runs 13 amino acids, cysteine and phenylalanine included. This entry keeps only the CDR3 DNA: 39 bases, framed from base 1. CDR1 and CDR2 are read off the germline V gene as SGDLS and YYNGEE. Ends trimmed: V by 6 bases, J by 7 bases; bases unmatched to a gene: 5. The source of this sequence is a woman between 25 and 40 years old with COVID-19, enrolled during active disease. Material for sequencing was peripheral blood. This receptor chain uses TRBV9 and TRBJ1-1; the junction holds 11 bases that match TRBD1. The CDR3 protein: CASTGQGASEAFF. The nucleotide sequence reads TGTGCCAGCACTGGACAGGGGGCGAGTGAAGCTTTCTTT.